This T cell receptor beta chain was captured by sequencing in a study of cytomegalovirus exposure and HLA in healthy donors. 13 Jbeta primers and 60 Vbeta primers were used for the PCR. The table came from immunoSEQ multiplex PCR; TCRdb's copy has only in-frame clones and leaves some out. The sample is made up of around 120,000 clones, and the top ten hold approximately 0.6% of it. J gave up 4 bases and V 2 bases, and 6 bases lay outside the gene matches. Germline loops: CDR1 SGHDT, CDR2 YYEEEE. The CDR3 has 15 residues. This chain joins TRBV5-6 and TRBJ2-5; 9 nucleotides agree with TRBD2. The sequencing input was PBMCs. The clonotype was recovered from a man over 45 in good health and CMV-seronegative. The CDR3 coding sequence is TGTGCCAGCAGCTTTGCGCGGGGGGGAGTAGAGACCCAGTACTTC. Translating gives CASSFARGGVETQYF.